These 29 T cell receptor beta chains were sequenced from one sample in a study of T-cell memory formation after mild COVID-19. TCRdb re-analysed the 5' RACE reads in MiXCR, keeping a single row per CDR3 protein. The sample has some 450,000 distinct CDR3 sequences, 18% seen once. The sequenced material came from PBMCs or a T cell subset sorted from them (not recorded which). These receptors were collected from a man aged 18-30 years who had mild COVID-19 (a few samples of this study predate the infection). Cell type and time point are not known.

The chain is built from TRBV12-3 or TRBV12-4 and TRBJ1-1; 7 positions agree with TRBD1. The length of the CDR3 is 16 residues. V lost 6 bases, J lost 0 bases, and 10 bases stayed unmatched. As DNA, the CDR3 is TGTGCCAGCAGCGGAGGGGGCAATTACGTGAACACTGAAGCTTTCTTT. It translates to CASSGGGNYVNTEAFF.

The rearrangement joins TRBV7-2 to TRBJ2-5; D is possibly TRBD2 (6 bases). Trimming shortened V by 5 bases and J by 5 bases, and 18 bases separated the two germline ends. The CDR3 runs to 15 residues. Germline V gene lookup returns CDR1 SGHTA and CDR2 FQGNSA. CDR3 in amino acids: CASSTGLVGRETQYF. The CDR3, as DNA: TGTGCCAGCAGCACAGGCCTGGTGGGGAGGGAGACCCAGTACTTC.

The CDR3, as DNA: TGCAGTGCTGCCTCGGCCTGGGAGACCAAAGAGACCCAGTACTTC. Residues: CSAASAWETKETQYF. The chain carries TRBV20-1 and TRBJ2-5; D possibly corresponds to TRBD2 (5 bases). V lost 5 bases and J lost 3, with 19 bases in between. The CDR3 sequence is 15 residues long. Germline CDR1 and CDR2: DFQATT and SNEGSKA (reference sequence).

This clonotype was counted between two and nine times. The DNA for the CDR3 is TGTGCCAGCAGCTTCGGAAGGGCAAGTAGCTATGGCTACACCTTC. It codes for CASSFGRASSYGYTF. V gene TRBV7-9 combines with J gene TRBJ1-2; D is uncertain. The ends were cut back, 3 bases at V and 4 bases at J, with 15 bases in the middle. The germline V gene encodes CDR1 SEHNR and CDR2 FQNEAQ (reference sequence). CDR3 length: 15 residues. Full variable domain (outside the CDR3, taken from reference TRBV7-9 and TRBJ1-2): DTGVSQNPRHKITKRGQNVTFRCDPISEHNRLYWYRQTLGQGPEFLTYFQNEAQLEKSRLLSDRFSAERPKGSFSTLEIQRTEQGDSAMYLCASSFGRASSYGYTFGSGTRLTVV.

This clonotype was seen a few times. The CDR3 DNA is TGTGCCAGCAGCTTAGTTGTCAGCACCAGGCAAGAGACCCAGTACTTC. This gives the protein CASSLVVSTRQETQYF. The chain uses TRBV7-2 and TRBJ2-5; D gene unclear. CDR1 is SGHTA and CDR2 is FQGNSA in the germline V gene. This CDR3 is 16 amino acids long. V was shortened by 1 base and J by 2 bases, with 14 bases between the two germline ends.

This clonotype has a handful of counts. The gene calls are TRBV5-6 and TRBJ2-1; D remains ambiguous. CDR1 is SGHDT, CDR2 YYEEEE, per germline. Trimming pared 0 bases from V and 11 bases from J, leaving 18 bases between. The CDR3 runs 15 residues. The DNA of the CDR3 is TGTGCCAGCAGCTTGGGACGAAATGGAGCCGCTAAGCAGTTCTTC. It encodes CASSLGRNGAAKQFF.

In its sample, this clonotype was seen a few times. The rearrangement uses TRBV12-3 or TRBV12-4 and TRBJ2-3; TRBD2 aligns across 8 bases. Germline trimming cut 6 bases from V and 9 bases from J; bases unmatched to any gene: 5. This CDR3 region has 12 residues. The CDR3 nucleotides are TGTGCCAGCAGCCTGACTAGCGAGACGCAGTATTTT. Its translation: CASSLTSETQYF.

The rearrangement uses TRBV28 and TRBJ2-3; D unclear. The V end was cut by 2 bases, the J end by 2 bases, with 11 bases between. This CDR3 region has 15 residues. CDR1 is MDHEN and CDR2 is SYDVKM in the germline V gene. CDR3 sequence: CASSLRRFPTDTQYF. In DNA, the CDR3 is TGTGCCAGCAGTTTAAGAAGGTTCCCCACAGATACGCAGTATTTT.

The rearrangement links TRBV5-4 to TRBJ1-1; 10 positions match TRBD1. The germline CDR1 and CDR2 sequences are SGHNT and YYREEE (reference sequence). V gave up 2 bases and J gave up 4 bases; unmatched junction bases: 5. The CDR3 spans 15 residues. The DNA for the CDR3 is TGTGCCAGCAGCTTCTGGGACAGGGGAATCACTGAAGCTTTCTTT. Amino acids: CASSFWDRGITEAFF.

This clonotype has only a few counts. This chain joins TRBV29-1 and TRBJ2-2; possible D gene TRBD1, 6 bases. Germline V gene lookup returns CDR1 SQVTM and CDR2 ANQGSEA. The CDR3 length is 14 residues. The ends were cut back, 3 bases at V and 2 bases at J, with 10 bases in the middle. The CDR3 loop is CSVDQGLNTGELFF. The CDR3 DNA reads TGCAGCGTTGACCAGGGGCTTAACACCGGGGAGCTGTTTTTT.

This clonotype came up a few times. The chain combines TRBV29-1 with TRBJ2-3, with D perhaps matching TRBD2 (7 bases). V shed 4 bases and J shed 5 bases, with 13 bases lying between them. This CDR3 is built from 13 residues. CDR1 is SQVTM and CDR2 is ANQGSEA in the germline V gene. The CDR3 reads CSVVGEGEDTQYF. The CDR3 region has the DNA TGCAGCGTTGTGGGGGAGGGGGAAGATACGCAGTATTTT.

This clonotype was observed a handful of times. This chain uses TRBV19 with TRBJ1-1; possible D gene TRBD1, 6 bases. The CDR3 covers 16 residues. Germline V gene data show CDR1 as LNHDA and CDR2 as SQIVND (reference sequence). Trimming stripped 5 bases from V and 3 bases from J, with 19 bases between. CDR3 sequence: CASSPWDTGQDTEAFF. CDR3 coding DNA: TGTGCCAGTAGTCCTTGGGACACCGGTCAGGACACTGAAGCTTTCTTT.

The gene calls are TRBV7-2 and TRBJ2-7; 8 bases agree with TRBD1. V dropped 1 base and J dropped 7; count of bases not matched to a gene: 12. Germline assignment: CDR1 SGHTA and CDR2 FQGNSA. This CDR3 has 16 amino acids. The CDR3 coding sequence is TGTGCCAGCAGCTTAGGGATCCGGGACAGGAACGGGGAGCAGTACTTC. Protein: CASSLGIRDRNGEQYF.

V gene TRBV19 combines with J gene TRBJ1-5; D gene uncertain. The CDR3 sequence is 14 residues long. Trimming stripped 6 bases from V and 0 bases from J, with 9 bases between. Looked up from germline, CDR1 is LNHDA and CDR2 is SQIVND (reference sequence). The CDR3 sequence: CASRALSSNQPQHF. The CDR3 DNA is TGTGCCAGTAGGGCCCTGAGTAGCAATCAGCCCCAGCATTTT.

This chain connects TRBV12-3 or TRBV12-4 to TRBJ2-3; D not certain. With 3 bases removed from V and 7 bases from J, the gap between germline ends came to 8 bases. The CDR3 is made up of 12 amino acids. The CDR3 bases are TGTGCCAGCAGTTTTGATCAGTATACGCAGTATTTT. Protein: CASSFDQYTQYF.

This clonotype was observed a few times. The chain is built from TRBV4-2 and TRBJ2-1; 9 positions match TRBD1. The CDR3 spans 15 residues. Germline values: CDR1 LGHNA, CDR2 YNFKEQ. V lost 1 base, J lost 7 bases, and 5 bases stayed unmatched. CDR3 protein: CASSQGQGVFNEQFF. CDR3 nucleotides: TGTGCCAGCAGCCAAGGACAGGGGGTGTTTAATGAGCAGTTCTTC.

This clonotype has more than one count but fewer than ten. The gene calls are TRBV28 and TRBJ2-3; D gene uncertain. V was pared by 7 bases and J by 9 bases, with 14 bases between. CDR3 length: 12 amino acids. CDR1 is MDHEN and CDR2 is SYDVKM in the germline V gene. CDR3 sequence: CASTHLYDTQYF. The CDR3 DNA reads as TGTGCCAGCACCCATCTCTACGACACGCAGTATTTT. Full variable domain (missing parts from reference TRBV28 and TRBJ2-3): DVKVTQSSRYLVKRTGEKVFLECVQDMDHENMFWYRQDPGLGLRLIYFSYDVKMKEKGDIPEGYSVSREKKERFSLILESASTNQTSMYLCASTHLYDTQYFGPGTRLTVL.

The sample holds a few counts of this clonotype. V gene TRBV2 combines with J gene TRBJ2-7; D gene ambiguous. V was pared by 5 bases and J by 0 bases, with 11 bases between. The length of the CDR3 is 14 residues. The germline V gene has CDR1 SNHLY and CDR2 FYNNEI. CDR3 in amino acids: CASSQAGLSYEQYV. The CDR3 DNA is TGTGCCAGCAGTCAGGCCGGCCTCTCCTACGAGCAGTACGTC.

The rearrangement joins TRBV6-5 to TRBJ1-5, with D unresolved. Germline CDR1 is MNHEY and CDR2 is SVGAGI. Trimming removed 6 bases at V and 4 bases at J, with 10 bases between. This CDR3 spans 13 amino acids. DNA for the CDR3: TGTGCCAGCAGCAATTTAGGAAATCAGCCCCAGCATTTT. Amino acid sequence: CASSNLGNQPQHF.

Only a few counts were recorded for this clonotype. J is TRBJ2-7 and V is TRBV20-1; D could derive from TRBD1 or TRBD2 (5 bases each). This CDR3 has 12 amino acids. The germline V gene has CDR1 DFQATT and CDR2 SNEGSKA (reference sequence). The V end was cut by 3 bases, the J end by 3 bases, with 9 bases between. CDR3 in DNA: TGCAGTGCTAGTAGGGGAGACTACGAGCAGTACTTC. Translating it yields CSASRGDYEQYF.

This clonotype came up a few times. The rearrangement joins TRBV5-1 to TRBJ2-1; D possibly matches TRBD1 or TRBD2 (5 bases each). V lost 4 bases and J 0 bases, leaving 14 bases between the germline ends. The CDR3 loop spans 16 amino acids. Looked up from germline, CDR1 is SGHRS and CDR2 is YFSETQ. DNA for the CDR3: TGCGCCAGCAGCGAGAGGACTGACAGCTCCTACAATGAGCAGTTCTTC. As protein: CASSERTDSSYNEQFF.

This clonotype appeared a few times. The chain combines TRBV6-6 with TRBJ1-3; no firm D call. Germline lookup yields CDR1 MNHNY and CDR2 SVGAGI (reference sequence). There are 16 residues in the CDR3. V lost 0 bases to trimming and J lost 0 bases, with 9 bases between them. The DNA of the CDR3 is TGTGCCAGCAGTTACTCTCGGGGAAGCTCTGGAAACACCATATATTTT. It yields the protein CASSYSRGSSGNTIYF.

The gene calls are TRBV20-1 and TRBJ1-5, with 9 bases aligning to TRBD1. V lost 4 bases, J lost 6 bases, and 7 bases stayed unmatched. The CDR3 extends over 14 amino acids. Germline CDR1 DFQATT, CDR2 SNEGSKA (reference sequence). CDR3 bases: TGCAGTGCTATACCGGGACAGGGTGGTCAGCCCCAGCATTTT. Its protein is CSAIPGQGGQPQHF.

V and J are TRBV12-3 or TRBV12-4 and TRBJ2-2; 10 nucleotides align to TRBD2. V gave up 6 bases and J gave up 6 bases; unmatched junction bases: 7. CDR3 length equals 15 residues. The CDR3 DNA is TGTGCCAGCAGCACTAGCGGGGATCGAGCCGGGGAGCTGTTTTTT. The encoded protein is CASSTSGDRAGELFF.

This clonotype has only a few counts. The junction departs from the called germline gene at one end, perhaps through a read error. The V call is TRBV11-2, the J call TRBJ2-5, with D tentatively TRBD1 or TRBD2 (6 bases each). The CDR3 runs 13 residues. CDR1 SGHAT and CDR2 FQNNGV come from the germline V gene. In nucleotides, the CDR3 is TGTGCCAGCAGCGTAGGGGGGAGGTCCATGGAAAACTTC. It translates to CASSVGGRSMENF.

This clonotype has a count of ten or more. The chain has TRBV5-5 and TRBJ2-1; D call uncertain. CDR3 length: 14 amino acids. CDR1 and CDR2 from the germline V gene are SGHKS and YYEKEE (reference sequence). Trimming shortened V by 0 bases and J by 8 bases, and 12 bases separated the two germline ends. In nucleotides, the CDR3 is TGTGCCAGCAGCTTGGGTGGGCCCCCCCATGAGCAGTTCTTC. Amino acid sequence: CASSLGGPPHEQFF.

The chain combines TRBV7-9 with TRBJ2-7; 7 bases are shared with TRBD1. Germline V gene sequence: CDR1 SEHNR, CDR2 FQNEAQ (reference sequence). Germline trimming cut 0 bases from V and 0 bases from J; bases unmatched to any gene: 5. CDR3 size: 16 residues. The CDR3 is CASSLAQGVSSYEQYV. The CDR3 DNA reads TGTGCCAGCAGCTTAGCGCAGGGGGTCAGCTCCTACGAGCAGTACGTC.

The rearrangement uses TRBV6-2 or TRBV6-3 and TRBJ1-2; D not certain. Trimming shortened V by 7 bases and J by 2 bases, and 17 bases separated the two germline ends. Germline V lookup: CDR1 MNHEY, CDR2 SVGEGT. The CDR3 runs to 15 residues. DNA for the CDR3: TGTGCCAGCACCAGGCCACTCGGCTTGAACTATGGCTACACCTTC. Amino acid sequence: CASTRPLGLNYGYTF.

The chain combines TRBV6-5 with TRBJ1-6; maybe TRBD1 (6 bases). Germline-derived CDR1 and CDR2 are MNHEY and SVGAGI. The ends were cut back, 6 bases at V and 2 bases at J, with 14 bases in the middle. This CDR3 is 16 amino acids long. CDR3 region: CASRRGGRPYNSPLHF. The CDR3 bases are TGTGCCAGCAGACGGGGGGGGCGCCCCTATAATTCACCCCTCCACTTT.